These 32 T cell receptor beta chains share one sample of origin, sequenced in a study of control samples from healthy donors and cancer patients. This table comes from immunoSEQ multiplex PCR, and its TCRdb copy is limited to in-frame clones, with some not included. Among approximately 60,000 clones listed, 65% to 90% were seen once. The sample comprised blood. These TCRs come from a man in his forties or fifties in good health.

The CDR3, as DNA: TGTGCCAGCAGCTTGGGACTAGCGGGGGGCTCCTACAATGAGCAGTTCTTC. Translating it yields CASSLGLAGGSYNEQFF. This chain joins TRBV5-5 and TRBJ2-1; 13 bases align to TRBD2. V was clipped by 0 bases and J by 0 bases; unmatched bases: 0. The CDR3 runs 17 residues. Germline lookup yields CDR1 SGHKS and CDR2 YYEKEE (reference sequence).

V is TRBV29-1 and J is TRBJ1-1; no reliable D call. Germline CDR1 and CDR2: SQVTM and ANQGSEA. This CDR3 is 11 amino acids long. The V gene lost 0 bases and the J gene lost 6 bases, with 5 bases spanning the gap. The CDR3 nucleotides read TGCAGCGTTGAAGAATGGGCTGAAGCTTTCTTT. This codes for CSVEEWAEAFF.

This rearrangement joins TRBV27 to TRBJ1-1; the D gene is possibly TRBD1 (6 bases). From germline, CDR1 is MNHEY and CDR2 SMNVEV (reference sequence). V dropped 7 bases and J dropped 11 bases, with 23 bases sitting between them. This CDR3 is built from 14 residues. CDR3 sequence reads: CASIRRGGLLRAFF. In nucleotides, the CDR3 is TGTGCCAGCATCCGAAGGGGGGGCCTCCTGAGGGCTTTCTTT.

The chain couples TRBV19 to TRBJ2-4, with 8 bases matching TRBD1. After removal of 3 bases from V and 0 bases from J, the junction contained 10 bases not matched to a gene. The germline CDR1 and CDR2 sequences are LNHDA and SQIVND (reference sequence). The CDR3 loop spans 18 amino acids. CDR3 region: CASSMGGQGNVAKNIQYF. As DNA, the CDR3 is TGTGCCAGTAGTATGGGCGGACAGGGAAACGTAGCCAAAAACATTCAGTACTTC.

This chain joins TRBV5-1 and TRBJ2-1; 12 bases are shared with TRBD2. In germline, CDR1 is SGHRS, CDR2 YFSETQ. The ends lost 1 base at V and 2 bases at J; junction bases unmatched: 10. CDR3 length: 19 amino acids. CDR3 sequence (DNA): TGCGCCAGCAGCTTGTCGCCTAGCGGGGGGGCCCGCCCCTACAATGAGCAGTTCTTC. Translation: CASSLSPSGGARPYNEQFF.

The genes are TRBV9 and TRBJ2-2, with D tentatively TRBD2 (6 bases). From germline, CDR1 is SGDLS and CDR2 YYNGEE. Deletions cut 1 base from V and 0 bases from J, with 7 bases between. This CDR3 has 15 residues. The CDR3 sequence: CASSVSGANTGELFF. The CDR3 region has the DNA TGTGCCAGCAGCGTATCGGGGGCGAACACCGGGGAGCTGTTTTTT.

In its sample, this clone was seen a few times. V is TRBV4-3 and J is TRBJ2-5; 7 bases line up with TRBD2. Germline CDR1 LGHNA, CDR2 YSLEER. The V and J ends lost 3 bases and 3 bases, in that order; junction bases with no gene match: 7. The CDR3 covers 15 residues. CDR3 DNA: TGCGCCAGCAGCCAGGAGGGGACTACAGAAGAGACCCAGTACTTC. Its protein is CASSQEGTTEETQYF.

This chain links TRBV28 with TRBJ2-7, with TRBD1 as a possible D gene (5 bases). Trimming removed 5 bases from V and 3 bases from J, with 11 bases in between. Germline V gene sequence: CDR1 MDHEN, CDR2 SYDVKM. This CDR3 region has 13 residues. CDR3 loop: CASSRGVVYEQYF. The CDR3 DNA is TGTGCCAGCAGTAGGGGTGTAGTCTACGAGCAGTACTTC.

The V call is TRBV7-2, the J call TRBJ2-5; 7 bases map to TRBD2. The CDR3 has 15 residues. The germline gives CDR1 SGHTA, CDR2 FQGNSA. J was trimmed by 5 bases and V by 2 bases; bases with no gene match: 8. The CDR3 region is CASSLWASGGETQYF. Written as DNA, the CDR3 is TGTGCCAGCAGCTTATGGGCTAGCGGAGGGGAGACCCAGTACTTC.

This clone qualifies as medium-sized. The chain recombines TRBV11-3 with TRBJ2-3, with TRBD1 identical over 10 bases. Germline values: CDR1 SGHNT, CDR2 YENEEA. This CDR3 has 15 residues. With V trimmed by 5 bases and J by 4 bases, 6 bases remained unmatched. CDR3: CASSEGTGEADTQYF. The DNA for the CDR3 is TGTGCCAGCAGCGAAGGGACAGGGGAGGCAGATACGCAGTATTTT.

The gene calls are TRBV10-2 and TRBJ2-2; TRBD1 agrees at 9 bases. Unmatched junction bases numbered 6, after V lost 5 bases and J lost 5 bases. Germline assignment: CDR1 WSHSY and CDR2 SAAADI. The CDR3 contains 15 residues. Here the CDR3 reads CASSTTGGWTGELFF. CDR3 bases: TGCGCCAGCAGTACCACAGGGGGCTGGACCGGGGAGCTGTTTTTT.

The chain has TRBV5-1 and TRBJ1-4; D might be TRBD1 (6 bases). CDR1 and CDR2 (germline): SGHRS, YFSETQ. The length of the CDR3 is 15 residues. Trimming stripped 7 bases from V and 0 bases from J, with 13 bases between. CDR3 amino acids: CASAPGQSTNEKLFF. CDR3 sequence (DNA): TGCGCCAGCGCCCCTGGACAGTCAACTAATGAAAAACTGTTTTTT.

The rearrangement links TRBV6-2 or TRBV6-3 to TRBJ2-3; weak D call: TRBD2 (6 bases). This CDR3 is 15 amino acids long. Germline V gives CDR1 MNHEY, CDR2 SVGEGT. V lost 5 bases to trimming and J lost 2 bases, with 14 bases between them. The CDR3 spells CASSTILAFTDTQYF. The CDR3 region has the DNA TGTGCCAGCAGTACCATACTAGCCTTCACAGATACGCAGTATTTT.

The V call is TRBV30, the J call TRBJ1-2; D uncertain. Trimming removed 1 base at V and 0 bases at J, with 6 bases between. Germline V gene lookup returns CDR1 GTSNPN and CDR2 SVGIG (reference sequence). The CDR3 is made up of 13 amino acids. The CDR3 DNA reads as TGTGCCTGGAGTGGGCAAACTAACTATGGCTACACCTTC. It yields the protein CAWSGQTNYGYTF. Full variable domain (missing parts from reference TRBV30 and TRBJ1-2): SQTIHQWPATLVQPVGSPLSLECTVEGTSNPNLYWYRQAAGRGLQLLFYSVGIGQISSEVPQNLSASRPQDRQFILSSKKLLLSDSGFYLCAWSGQTNYGYTFGSGTRLTVV.

The rearrangement joins TRBV30 to TRBJ2-1; D is possibly TRBD1 (6 bases). CDR3 length: 14 residues. Deletions cut 3 bases from V and 1 base from J, with 10 bases between. Germline CDR1 reads GTSNPN; CDR2 reads SVGIG (reference sequence). The CDR3 region is CAWSQGGSYNEQFF. The CDR3 DNA reads TGTGCCTGGAGCCAAGGGGGATCCTACAATGAGCAGTTCTTC.

The J gene is TRBJ2-3, the V gene TRBV12-5, with D perhaps assigned TRBD1 or TRBD2 (5 bases each). CDR1 and CDR2 (germline): LGHNT, FRNRAP. The V gene lost 7 bases and the J gene lost 7 bases, with 18 bases spanning the gap. CDR3 length: 14 residues. In nucleotides, the CDR3 is TGTGCTAGTGCGCGGGCAGGGTCTCACTATACGCAGTATTTT. Translation gives CASARAGSHYTQYF.

The V gene is TRBV9, the J gene TRBJ1-6; TRBD1 aligns across 9 bases. CDR3 length: 15 amino acids. Trimming cost V 4 bases and J 7 bases; bases outside gene matches: 6. Germline V gene data show CDR1 as SGDLS and CDR2 as YYNGEE. In DNA form, the CDR3 reads TGTGCCAGCAGCATCTCCGGGACAGGGAATTCACCCCTCCACTTT. Translating gives CASSISGTGNSPLHF.

CDR3: CSACAGVLEYNEQFF. The CDR3, as DNA: TGCAGTGCTTGTGCAGGGGTTTTGGAGTACAATGAGCAGTTCTTC. The chain recombines TRBV20-1 with TRBJ2-1; tentatively, D is TRBD1 (6 bases). There are 15 residues in the CDR3. V was shortened by 5 bases and J by 4 bases, with 18 bases between the two germline ends. From germline, CDR1 is DFQATT and CDR2 SNEGSKA (reference sequence).

This clone occurred once. V is TRBV19 and J is TRBJ1-2; TRBD1 aligns across 8 bases. J was trimmed by 0 bases and V by 6 bases; bases with no gene match: 6. CDR1 is LNHDA and CDR2 is SQIVND in the germline V gene (reference sequence). The CDR3 is 15 residues long. The CDR3 nucleotides are TGTGCCAGTAGCCAGGGACAGGCGTCTAACTATGGCTACACCTTC. It codes for CASSQGQASNYGYTF.

The chain couples TRBV11-2 to TRBJ1-1; D not certain. CDR1 and CDR2 (germline): SGHAT, FQNNGV. V was trimmed by 3 bases and J by 3 bases, leaving 11 bases between them. The CDR3 runs to 14 residues. Here the CDR3 reads CASSFSSGDTEAFF. CDR3 DNA sequence: TGTGCCAGCAGCTTTAGTTCCGGTGACACTGAAGCTTTCTTT.

The chain couples TRBV11-2 to TRBJ2-1; D possibly uses TRBD1 or TRBD2 (5 bases each). The V gene lost 3 bases and the J gene lost 2 bases, with 14 bases spanning the gap. The CDR3 extends over 16 amino acids. Germline V gene data show CDR1 as SGHAT and CDR2 as FQNNGV. CDR3 loop: CASSFPRDGTYNEQFF. The CDR3 DNA follows: TGTGCCAGCAGCTTTCCTCGGGACGGTACCTACAATGAGCAGTTCTTC. The entire variable domain, with the rest obtained from reference TRBV11-2 and TRBJ2-1, is as follows: EAGVAQSPRYKIIEKRQSVAFWCNPISGHATLYWYQQILGQGPKLLIQFQNNGVVDDSQLPKDRFSAERLKGVDSTLKIQPAKLEDSAVYLCASSFPRDGTYNEQFFGPGTRLTVL.

The chain carries TRBV18 and TRBJ2-4, with TRBD1 as a possible D gene (6 bases). Germline loops: CDR1 KGHSH, CDR2 LQKENI. V was cut by 1 base and J by 0 bases, with 22 bases left in between. The CDR3 is 20 amino acids. CDR3 residues: CASSPLNDSWGPLAKNIQYF. CDR3 nucleotides: TGTGCCAGCTCACCACTCAACGACAGTTGGGGGCCTCTAGCCAAAAACATTCAGTACTTC.

The sample holds one count of this clone. The J gene is TRBJ2-1, the V gene TRBV7-2; 11 bases map to TRBD2. Trimming cost V 6 bases and J 5 bases; bases outside gene matches: 12. Germline V gives CDR1 SGHTA, CDR2 FQGNSA. This CDR3 region has 17 residues. The CDR3 nucleotides read TGTGCCAGCAGTTCCCGCACTAGCGGGAGTCCCAACAATGAGCAGTTCTTC. Its translation: CASSSRTSGSPNNEQFF.

This rearrangement joins TRBV4-2 to TRBJ1-2, with D tentatively TRBD1 (5 bases). Germline V gene data show CDR1 as LGHNA and CDR2 as YNFKEQ. This CDR3 is built from 15 residues. Deletions cut 0 bases from V and 8 bases from J, with 16 bases between. The CDR3 loop reads CASSQEGRAGRGYTF. CDR3 sequence (DNA): TGTGCCAGCAGCCAAGAGGGGCGTGCAGGGAGAGGCTACACCTTC.

The CDR3 nucleotides read TGTGCCAGCAGCTTAAATAGGCTCGGGTTCGAGCAGTACTTC. Its protein product is CASSLNRLGFEQYF. The rearrangement uses TRBV11-2 and TRBJ2-7; D is unresolved. Per germline, CDR1 SGHAT and CDR2 FQNNGV. Trimming took 2 bases from V and 6 from J, leaving 14 bases between them. The CDR3 extends over 14 amino acids. Variable domain in full (rest from reference TRBV11-2 and TRBJ2-7): EAGVAQSPRYKIIEKRQSVAFWCNPISGHATLYWYQQILGQGPKLLIQFQNNGVVDDSQLPKDRFSAERLKGVDSTLKIQPAKLEDSAVYLCASSLNRLGFEQYFGPGTRLTVT.

The rearrangement links TRBV5-1 to TRBJ2-7, with D unresolved. The CDR3 contains 12 residues. Germline V gene lookup returns CDR1 SGHRS and CDR2 YFSETQ. Trimming removed 0 bases at V and 2 bases at J, with 3 bases between. The CDR3 nucleotides read TGCGCCAGCAGCTTGGGGGCCTACGAGCAGTACTTC. Protein: CASSLGAYEQYF.

The rearrangement uses TRBV13 and TRBJ2-7, with D uncertain. The CDR3 is made up of 16 amino acids. Germline CDR1 and CDR2: PRHDT and FYEKMQ (reference sequence). V was clipped by 1 base and J by 0 bases, with 13 bases between them. The CDR3 loop is CASSLDPRKSSYEQYF. The CDR3 DNA reads as TGTGCCAGCAGCTTAGACCCCAGAAAGAGCTCCTACGAGCAGTACTTC. Based on the CDR3 plus reference TRBV13 and TRBJ2-7, the full variable domain is AAGVIQSPRHLIKEKRETATLKCYPIPRHDTVYWYQQGPGQDPQFLISFYEKMQSDKGSIPDRFSAQQFSDYHSELNMSSLELGDSALYFCASSLDPRKSSYEQYFGPGTRLTVT.

The gene calls are TRBV20-1 and TRBJ1-1; D is ambiguous. The length of the CDR3 is 13 residues. CDR1 is DFQATT, CDR2 SNEGSKA, per germline (reference sequence). V shed 3 bases and J shed 5 bases, with 13 bases lying between them. Written as DNA, the CDR3 is TGCAGTGCTAGTGAGGGTGGTATAACTGAAGCTTTCTTT. Its protein is CSASEGGITEAFF.

CDR3 nucleotide sequence: TGTGCCAGCAGTTCAGGGACTAGCGGGTTCCGAGAGACCCAGTACTTC. Its protein product is CASSSGTSGFRETQYF. The V gene is TRBV27, the J gene TRBJ2-5, with 12 nucleotides matching TRBD2. CDR1 MNHEY and CDR2 SMNVEV come from the germline V gene (reference sequence). V lost 4 bases and J lost 4; bases outside the gene matches: 7. The CDR3 is 16 amino acids.

The chain is built from TRBV7-9 and TRBJ2-1, with D perhaps matching TRBD2 (5 bases). This CDR3 comprises 12 residues. Trimming took off 3 bases at V and 8 bases at J, with 8 bases between the two ends. The germline gives CDR1 SEHNR, CDR2 FQNEAQ (reference sequence). The CDR3 DNA sequence: TGTGCCAGCAGCTTCGAGGGTTATGAGCAGTTCTTC. Protein product: CASSFEGYEQFF.

The V gene is TRBV7-2, the J gene TRBJ1-2; possible D gene TRBD1, 5 bases. This CDR3 spans 16 amino acids. Per germline, CDR1 SGHTA and CDR2 FQGNSA. Trimming left V 5 bases short and J 4 bases short, with 20 bases between. CDR3 DNA: TGTGCCAGCAGCCTCCTGTCTCGGACAAATGGCTATGGCTACACCTTC. It codes for CASSLLSRTNGYGYTF.

The genes are TRBV20-1 and TRBJ1-2; no reliable D call. Trimming pared 6 bases from V and 0 bases from J, leaving 14 bases between. The CDR3 length is 14 residues. The germline V gene has CDR1 DFQATT and CDR2 SNEGSKA (reference sequence). CDR3 DNA sequence: TGCAGTGCGAGTCTTGGCACAGCTAACTATGGCTACACCTTC. Its protein is CSASLGTANYGYTF.